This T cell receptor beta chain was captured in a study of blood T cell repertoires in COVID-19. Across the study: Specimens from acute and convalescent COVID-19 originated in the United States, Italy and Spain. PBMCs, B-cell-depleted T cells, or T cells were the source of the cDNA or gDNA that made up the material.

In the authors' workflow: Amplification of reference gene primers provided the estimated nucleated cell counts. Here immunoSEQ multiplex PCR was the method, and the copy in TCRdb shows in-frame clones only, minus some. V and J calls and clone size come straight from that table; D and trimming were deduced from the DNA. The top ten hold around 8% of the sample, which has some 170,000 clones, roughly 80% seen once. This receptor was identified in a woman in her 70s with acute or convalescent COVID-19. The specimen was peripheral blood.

The CDR3 reads CASYRSGKEGEQFF. The CDR3 region has the DNA TGCGCCAGCTATCGTAGCGGGAAGGAGGGTGAGCAGTTCTTC. J is TRBJ2-1 and V is TRBV5-1; 8 nucleotides match TRBD2. Germline CDR1 SGHRS, CDR2 YFSETQ. The V and J ends lost 7 bases and 9 bases, in that order; junction bases with no gene match: 12. The CDR3 contains 14 residues.